The T cell receptor (beta chain) under discussion was sequenced for a study of T cell responses to AZD1222 COVID-19 vaccine. As concerns this clone: The target antigen is unknown.

The V segment lost 5 bases and the J segment 7 bases; nucleotides outside the gene matches: 15. The CDR3 has 16 residues. CDR1 and CDR2 (germline): SEHNR, FQNEAQ (reference sequence). Study conclusions and caveats: In all cases, repertoires were sampled only after the peak T cell response.

The method was immunoSEQ multiplex PCR; TCRdb's version includes in-frame clones alone and lacks a portion of them. This table has 70,000 to 95,000 clones, 89% appearing once. The V call is TRBV7-9, the J call TRBJ2-7, with TRBD1 identical over 9 bases. Sequencing was performed on peripheral blood, taken on day 0 of MenACWY control vaccination. This sequence was found in an adult in good health. CDR3: CASSPSTGTGRREQYF. DNA for the CDR3: TGTGCCAGCAGCCCAAGTACTGGGACAGGGAGGAGAGAGCAGTACTTC.